This T cell receptor beta chain was sequenced during a study of T cell repertoires in cytomegalovirus infection. At the level of the study: Based on public TCR beta signatures, there were indications of CMV infection and of a matching HLA type.

Points on this clonotype: Its antigen is still unknown.

The CDR3 has 14 amino acids. Germline V CDR1 and CDR2: LNHNV, YYDKDF (reference sequence). V was pared by 0 bases and J by 7 bases, with 5 bases of the junction left unmatched. Study-wide results and limits: The study found HLA-C-restricted CMV-specific TCR beta clonotypes dominating the ex vivo response. Public TCR beta family frequency separated CMV-and-HLA carriers, including in an independent cohort.

TCRdb recomputed calls from the reads with MiXCR, one row per CDR3 protein. The sample yields 350,000 to 550,000 distinct CDR3 sequences, approximately 32% seen once. This sequence originates from a human donor in good health (CMV status not recorded). Some clones in this sample may be carry-over from other donors' samples. Sample: PBMCs. The chain has TRBV15 and TRBJ1-2, with 7 bases aligning to TRBD1. CDR3 sequence reads: CATSRDRQGSGYTF. The CDR3 DNA follows: TGTGCCACCAGCAGAGATCGACAGGGAAGTGGCTACACCTTC.